This entry features one T cell receptor beta chain sequence. Its antigen is not known. The CDR3 consists of 15 residues. V lost 5 bases, J lost 0 bases, and 14 bases lay in between. CDR1 and CDR2 from the germline V gene are SGHAT and FQNNGV. The data belong to a study of blood T cells in healthy people across ages. The overall study: Per every two T cells, about one barcoded beta molecule was captured by template switching.

For the second PCR, which ran for roughly 6 to 12 cycles, a sample-barcoded 5' primer and a J-beta primer mix were used. Each CDR3 protein gets one entry after TCRdb re-called the 5' RACE reads with MiXCR. The sample comprises about 940,000 distinct CDR3 sequences, roughly 48% of which are singletons, and 13% rests with the top ten. The donors, aged roughly 6 to 95, were healthy Caucasians from Russia. Study results and limitations: The authors considered diversity estimates from one million T cells to be underestimates.

Sample: blood. The sequence came from a man aged 25-45 years in good health. The rearrangement joins TRBV11-2 to TRBJ2-7; no clear D gene. CDR3 sequence: CASSIAWGPSYEQYF. CDR3 bases: TGTGCCAGCAGCATAGCTTGGGGTCCCTCCTACGAGCAGTACTTC.